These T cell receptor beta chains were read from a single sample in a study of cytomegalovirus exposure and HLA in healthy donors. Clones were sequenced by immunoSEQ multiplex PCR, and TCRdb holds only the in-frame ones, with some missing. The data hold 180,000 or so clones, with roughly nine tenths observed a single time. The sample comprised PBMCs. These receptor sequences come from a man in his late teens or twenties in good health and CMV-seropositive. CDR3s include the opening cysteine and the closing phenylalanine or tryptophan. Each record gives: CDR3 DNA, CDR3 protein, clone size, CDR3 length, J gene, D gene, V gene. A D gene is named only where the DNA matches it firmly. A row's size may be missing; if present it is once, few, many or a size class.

cdr3_nt: TGTGCCAGCAGCTCGGGACTGCAGGAAGAGACCCAGTACTTC
cdr3_aa: CASSSGLQEETQYF
clone_size: .
cdr3_length: 14
j_call: TRBJ2-5
d_call: .
v_call: TRBV7-2

cdr3_nt: TGTGCCAGCACCCGCCGGACTAGCGGGAGGGCCTACAATGAGCAGTTCTTC
cdr3_aa: CASTRRTSGRAYNEQFF
clone_size: .
cdr3_length: 17
j_call: TRBJ2-1
d_call: TRBD2
v_call: TRBV5-6

cdr3_nt: TGCGCCAGCAGCCAAGAACAGGGGGCGTACAATGAGCAGTTCTTC
cdr3_aa: CASSQEQGAYNEQFF
clone_size: .
cdr3_length: 15
j_call: TRBJ2-1
d_call: TRBD1
v_call: TRBV4-3

cdr3_nt: TGTGCCAGCAGCTTACCGCTAGCGGCTCAAGAGACCCAGTACTTC
cdr3_aa: CASSLPLAAQETQYF
clone_size: .
cdr3_length: 15
j_call: TRBJ2-5
d_call: TRBD2
v_call: TRBV7-9

cdr3_nt: TGTGCCAGCAGCTTAGTAGGTGGGAGCCTCTACGAGCAGTACTTC
cdr3_aa: CASSLVGGSLYEQYF
clone_size: .
cdr3_length: 15
j_call: TRBJ2-7
d_call: .
v_call: TRBV7-2

cdr3_nt: TGTGCCAGCAGCCAAGTACAGGGAAGTTCACCCCTCCACTTT
cdr3_aa: CASSQVQGSSPLHF
clone_size: .
cdr3_length: 14
j_call: TRBJ1-6
d_call: .
v_call: TRBV14

cdr3_nt: TGTGCCAGCAGGAAAGCGGGAGGCGGGTACGAGCAGTACTTC
cdr3_aa: CASRKAGGGYEQYF
clone_size: .
cdr3_length: 14
j_call: TRBJ2-7
d_call: TRBD2
v_call: TRBV28

cdr3_nt: TGTGCCAGCAGCTTGGCGGGGAGAGGGAACATTCAGTACTTC
cdr3_aa: CASSLAGRGNIQYF
clone_size: .
cdr3_length: 14
j_call: TRBJ2-4
d_call: .
v_call: TRBV5-4

cdr3_nt: TGTGCCAGTAAAGGGGTGTCCTATGGCTACACCTTC
cdr3_aa: CASKGVSYGYTF
clone_size: .
cdr3_length: 12
j_call: TRBJ1-2
d_call: .
v_call: TRBV19

cdr3_nt: TGTGCCAGTAGTCCGAGCGGACTAGCGGGAGGGCCCCTTTACGAGCAGTACTTC
cdr3_aa: CASSPSGLAGGPLYEQYF
clone_size: .
cdr3_length: 18
j_call: TRBJ2-7
d_call: TRBD2
v_call: TRBV19

cdr3_nt: TGTGCCAGCAGGGGACAGGGGGCAAGAGGGCAGCCCCAGCATTTT
cdr3_aa: CASRGQGARGQPQHF
clone_size: few
cdr3_length: 15
j_call: TRBJ1-5
d_call: TRBD1
v_call: TRBV28

cdr3_nt: TGTGCCTGGAGTGTCCAGGATGGCTACACCTTC
cdr3_aa: CAWSVQDGYTF
clone_size: .
cdr3_length: 11
j_call: TRBJ1-2
d_call: .
v_call: TRBV30

cdr3_nt: TGTGCTAGTGCCTTGGGGACAGGGGATGAAAAACTGTTTTTT
cdr3_aa: CASALGTGDEKLFF
clone_size: .
cdr3_length: 14
j_call: TRBJ1-4
d_call: TRBD1
v_call: TRBV12-5

cdr3_nt: TGTGCCAGTAAACTGGGTGGGAGGGGCTGGGAGACCCAGTACTTC
cdr3_aa: CASKLGGRGWETQYF
clone_size: .
cdr3_length: 15
j_call: TRBJ2-5
d_call: TRBD2
v_call: TRBV2

cdr3_nt: TGTGCCAGCAGTGCGGGAGTAGATACGCAGTATTTT
cdr3_aa: CASSAGVDTQYF
clone_size: many
cdr3_length: 12
j_call: TRBJ2-3
d_call: TRBD2
v_call: TRBV5-4

cdr3_nt: TGTGCCAGCAGTTTATCATGGGACTCGTCGGGAAACACCATATATTTT
cdr3_aa: CASSLSWDSSGNTIYF
clone_size: .
cdr3_length: 16
j_call: TRBJ1-3
d_call: .
v_call: TRBV27

cdr3_nt: TGTGCCGGCGGGGAAGTCTATGGCTACACCTTC
cdr3_aa: CAGGEVYGYTF
clone_size: .
cdr3_length: 11
j_call: TRBJ1-2
d_call: .
v_call: TRBV30

cdr3_nt: TGTGCCAGCAGTCAATTTACTACAGGGAACACTGAAGCTTTCTTT
cdr3_aa: CASSQFTTGNTEAFF
clone_size: .
cdr3_length: 15
j_call: TRBJ1-1
d_call: .
v_call: TRBV2

cdr3_nt: TGTGCCTGGAGGGGACAGGGCTTCCAAGATACGCAGTATTTT
cdr3_aa: CAWRGQGFQDTQYF
clone_size: .
cdr3_length: 14
j_call: TRBJ2-3
d_call: TRBD1
v_call: TRBV30

cdr3_nt: TGTGCCATCAGCCTCGACAGCCAAAGCGTATTCAGCTATGGCTACACCTTC
cdr3_aa: CAISLDSQSVFSYGYTF
clone_size: .
cdr3_length: 17
j_call: TRBJ1-2
d_call: .
v_call: TRBV10-3

cdr3_nt: TGTGCCAGCAGCCCTGGCGGGGGAGATACGCAGTATTTT
cdr3_aa: CASSPGGGDTQYF
clone_size: .
cdr3_length: 13
j_call: TRBJ2-3
d_call: TRBD2
v_call: TRBV7-2

cdr3_nt: TGTGCCAGCAGCCAAAACAGGAACACCGGGGAGCTGTTTTTT
cdr3_aa: CASSQNRNTGELFF
clone_size: .
cdr3_length: 14
j_call: TRBJ2-2
d_call: .
v_call: TRBV7-2

cdr3_nt: TGTGCCAGCAGCTTGAAGCGGGGGGGCGGTGAGCAGTTCTTC
cdr3_aa: CASSLKRGGGEQFF
clone_size: .
cdr3_length: 14
j_call: TRBJ2-1
d_call: TRBD2
v_call: TRBV5-4

cdr3_nt: TGTGCCAGCTCCGGGACAGGGGGCGCGGAGACCGGGGAGCTGTTTTTT
cdr3_aa: CASSGTGGAETGELFF
clone_size: few
cdr3_length: 16
j_call: TRBJ2-2
d_call: TRBD1
v_call: TRBV6-4

cdr3_nt: TGTGCCAGCAGTTCCCACGGGGGTACTGAAGCTTTCTTT
cdr3_aa: CASSSHGGTEAFF
clone_size: .
cdr3_length: 13
j_call: TRBJ1-1
d_call: .
v_call: TRBV28

cdr3_nt: TGTGCCAGCAGCTCCGGGACTAGCGGGTTTACCGGGGAGCTGTTTTTT
cdr3_aa: CASSSGTSGFTGELFF
clone_size: once
cdr3_length: 16
j_call: TRBJ2-2
d_call: TRBD2
v_call: TRBV11-2

cdr3_nt: TGTGCCAGCAGCCCGAGAGGGGGCTGGAACTCCTACAATGAGCAGTTCTTC
cdr3_aa: CASSPRGGWNSYNEQFF
clone_size: once
cdr3_length: 17
j_call: TRBJ2-1
d_call: TRBD1
v_call: TRBV7-9

cdr3_nt: TGTGCCAGCAGTCCACAGGGTTCCTCCGGGGCCAACGTCCTGACTTTC
cdr3_aa: CASSPQGSSGANVLTF
clone_size: .
cdr3_length: 16
j_call: TRBJ2-6
d_call: .
v_call: TRBV25-1

cdr3_nt: TGTGCCACCGCAATCGGGCCAGGGCGATATAGCAATCAGCCCCAGCATTTT
cdr3_aa: CATAIGPGRYSNQPQHF
clone_size: .
cdr3_length: 17
j_call: TRBJ1-5
d_call: .
v_call: TRBV19

cdr3_nt: TGTGCCAGCAGCCCCGCCCAGGCTTATGGCTACACCTTC
cdr3_aa: CASSPAQAYGYTF
clone_size: .
cdr3_length: 13
j_call: TRBJ1-2
d_call: .
v_call: TRBV7-2

cdr3_nt: TGTGCCAGCAGTTTGTATGGGGGCAGAGAAAAACTGTTTTTT
cdr3_aa: CASSLYGGREKLFF
clone_size: once
cdr3_length: 14
j_call: TRBJ1-4
d_call: .
v_call: TRBV28

cdr3_nt: TGTGCCAGCACCAAGGGGGGGGCCATCGGGACCCAGTACTTC
cdr3_aa: CASTKGGAIGTQYF
clone_size: .
cdr3_length: 14
j_call: TRBJ2-5
d_call: .
v_call: TRBV6-5